What follows is one T cell receptor beta chain and its context. The antigen is unknown. This record comes from a study of cytomegalovirus exposure and HLA in healthy donors. About the study: Out of about 190 million T cells, an earlier analysis found over 90 million unique TCR beta sequences in total.

In the PCR, 60 Vbeta and 13 Jbeta primers were used. Assay used: immunoSEQ multiplex PCR; TCRdb lists only in-frame clones, some missing. Altogether some 90,000 clones are present, more than 60% being singletons, with the ten largest covering about 2.5%. Notes on the study in general: Confirmation was obtained in vitro that a few CMV-associated chains are specific for CMV antigens. Per published accounts, TCR beta sequences correctly predicted the HLA-A and HLA-B alleles of most subjects. Segments of the TCR beta V type were, in most cases, productive about 87% or about 30% of the time in an earlier analysis.

This TCR derives from a man in his thirties or forties in good health and CMV-seronegative. The source material was PBMCs.

The CDR3 coding sequence is TGTGCCAGCAGGCTGGGGGACAAGTCTCCCTACAATGAGCAGTTCTTC. Amino acid sequence: CASRLGDKSPYNEQFF. V usage is TRBV6-4 and J usage is TRBJ2-1, with a tentative D call TRBD1 (6 bases). Germline V gene sequence: CDR1 MRHNA, CDR2 SNTAGT. This CDR3 spans 16 amino acids. Trimming took off 6 bases at V and 2 bases at J, with 17 bases between the two ends.